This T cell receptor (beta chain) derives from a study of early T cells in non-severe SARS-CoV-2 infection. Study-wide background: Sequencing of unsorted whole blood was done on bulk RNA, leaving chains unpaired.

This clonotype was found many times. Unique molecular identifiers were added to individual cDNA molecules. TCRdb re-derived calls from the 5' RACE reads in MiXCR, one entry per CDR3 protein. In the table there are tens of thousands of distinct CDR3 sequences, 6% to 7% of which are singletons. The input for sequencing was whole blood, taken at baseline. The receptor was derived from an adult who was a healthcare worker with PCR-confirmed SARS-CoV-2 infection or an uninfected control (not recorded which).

The CDR3 protein is CASSLIRRRGSTGNEQFF. CDR3 bases: TGTGCCAGCAGCTTAATCCGGAGGCGGGGGAGTACGGGCAATGAGCAGTTCTTC. J is TRBJ2-1 and V is TRBV11-2; 7 bases agree with TRBD2. The germline CDR1 and CDR2 sequences are SGHAT and FQNNGV. The CDR3 runs 18 residues. J was trimmed by 6 bases and V by 2 bases; bases with no gene match: 16.